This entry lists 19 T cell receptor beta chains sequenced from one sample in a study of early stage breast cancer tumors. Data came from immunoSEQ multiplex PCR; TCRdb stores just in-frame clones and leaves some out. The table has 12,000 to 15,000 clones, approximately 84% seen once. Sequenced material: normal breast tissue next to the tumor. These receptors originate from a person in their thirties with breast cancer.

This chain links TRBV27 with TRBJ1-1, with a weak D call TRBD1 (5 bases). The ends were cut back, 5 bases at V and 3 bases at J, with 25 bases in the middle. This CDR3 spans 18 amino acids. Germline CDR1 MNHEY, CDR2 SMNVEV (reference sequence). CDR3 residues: CASSPLRILVGPHTEAFF. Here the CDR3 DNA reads TGTGCCAGCAGTCCCCTACGTATTTTAGTGGGACCCCACACTGAAGCTTTCTTT.

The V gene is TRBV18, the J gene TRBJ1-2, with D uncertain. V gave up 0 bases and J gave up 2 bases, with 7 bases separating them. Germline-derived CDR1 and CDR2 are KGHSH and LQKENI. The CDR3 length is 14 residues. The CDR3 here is CASSPPGLNYGYTF. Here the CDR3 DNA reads TGTGCCAGCTCACCACCCGGGCTGAACTATGGCTACACCTTC. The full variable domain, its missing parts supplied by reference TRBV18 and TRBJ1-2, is NAGVMQNPRHLVRRRGQEARLRCSPMKGHSHVYWYRQLPEEGLKFMVYLQKENIIDESGMPKERFSAEFPKEGPSILRIQQVVRGDSAAYFCASSPPGLNYGYTFGSGTRLTVV.

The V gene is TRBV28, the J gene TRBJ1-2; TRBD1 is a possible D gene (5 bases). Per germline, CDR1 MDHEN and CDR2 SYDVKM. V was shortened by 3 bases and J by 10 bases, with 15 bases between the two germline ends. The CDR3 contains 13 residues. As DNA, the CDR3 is TGTGCCAGCAGTTTTCCAGGGAGGGAGGTCTACACCTTC. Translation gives CASSFPGREVYTF.

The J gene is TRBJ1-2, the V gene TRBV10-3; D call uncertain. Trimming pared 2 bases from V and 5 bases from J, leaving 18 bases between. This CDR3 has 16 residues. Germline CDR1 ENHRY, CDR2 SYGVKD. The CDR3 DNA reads TGTGCCATCAGTGAGGGGGAGGGTAAGAATTATTATGGCTACACCTTC. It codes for CAISEGEGKNYYGYTF.

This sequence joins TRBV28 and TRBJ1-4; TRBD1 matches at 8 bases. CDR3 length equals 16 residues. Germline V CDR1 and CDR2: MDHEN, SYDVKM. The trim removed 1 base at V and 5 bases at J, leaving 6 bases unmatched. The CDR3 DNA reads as TGTGCCAGCAGTTTATCGAAGACAGGGGAGAATGAAAAACTGTTTTTT. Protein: CASSLSKTGENEKLFF.

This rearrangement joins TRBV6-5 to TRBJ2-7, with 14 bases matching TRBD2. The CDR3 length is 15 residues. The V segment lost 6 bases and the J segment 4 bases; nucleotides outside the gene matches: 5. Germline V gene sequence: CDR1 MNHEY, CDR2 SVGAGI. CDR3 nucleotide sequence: TGTGCCAGCAGCCGGGGACTAGCGGGAGTTTACGAGCAGTACTTC. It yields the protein CASSRGLAGVYEQYF.

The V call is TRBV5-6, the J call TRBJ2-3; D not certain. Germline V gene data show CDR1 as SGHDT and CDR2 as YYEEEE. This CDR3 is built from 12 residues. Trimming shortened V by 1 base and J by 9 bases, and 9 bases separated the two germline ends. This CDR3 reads CASSLKLRTQYF. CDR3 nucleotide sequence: TGTGCCAGCAGCTTGAAGTTAAGAACGCAGTATTTT. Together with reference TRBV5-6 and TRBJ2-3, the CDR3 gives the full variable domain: DAGVTQSPTHLIKTRGQQVTLRCSPKSGHDTVSWYQQALGQGPQFIFQYYEEEERQRGNFPDRFSGHQFPNYSSELNVNALLLGDSALYLCASSLKLRTQYFGPGTRLTVL.

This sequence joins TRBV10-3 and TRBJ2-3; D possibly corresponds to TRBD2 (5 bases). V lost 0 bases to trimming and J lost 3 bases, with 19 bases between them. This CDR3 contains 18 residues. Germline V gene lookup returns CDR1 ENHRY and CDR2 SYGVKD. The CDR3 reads CAISESSSGPFGTDTQYF. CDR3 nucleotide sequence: TGTGCCATCAGTGAGTCGTCCAGCGGACCTTTCGGTACAGATACGCAGTATTTT.

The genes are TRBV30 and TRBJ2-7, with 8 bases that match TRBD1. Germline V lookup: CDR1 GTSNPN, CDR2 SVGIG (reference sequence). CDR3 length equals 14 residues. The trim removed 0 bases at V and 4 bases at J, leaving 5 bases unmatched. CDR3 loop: CAWSVGQGVYEQYF. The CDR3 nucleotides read TGTGCCTGGAGTGTAGGACAGGGTGTGTACGAGCAGTACTTC.

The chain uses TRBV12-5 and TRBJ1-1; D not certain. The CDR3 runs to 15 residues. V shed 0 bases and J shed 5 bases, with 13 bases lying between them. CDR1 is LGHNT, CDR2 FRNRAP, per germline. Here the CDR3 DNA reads TGTGCTAGTGGTTTGGTACAAGGACTGGGGACTGAAGCTTTCTTT. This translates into CASGLVQGLGTEAFF.

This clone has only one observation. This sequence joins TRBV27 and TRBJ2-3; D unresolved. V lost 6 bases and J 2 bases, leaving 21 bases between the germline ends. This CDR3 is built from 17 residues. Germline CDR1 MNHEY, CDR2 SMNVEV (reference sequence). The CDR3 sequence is CASRLTPGPLSTDTQYF. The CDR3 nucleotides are TGTGCCAGCAGATTGACCCCGGGCCCACTTTCCACAGATACGCAGTATTTT.

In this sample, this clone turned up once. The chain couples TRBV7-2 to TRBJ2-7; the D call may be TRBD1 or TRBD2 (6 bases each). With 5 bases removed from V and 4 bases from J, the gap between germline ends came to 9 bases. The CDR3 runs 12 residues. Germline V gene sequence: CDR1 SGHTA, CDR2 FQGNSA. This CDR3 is CASSGGGYEQYF. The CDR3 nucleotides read TGTGCCAGCAGCGGAGGGGGTTACGAGCAGTACTTC.

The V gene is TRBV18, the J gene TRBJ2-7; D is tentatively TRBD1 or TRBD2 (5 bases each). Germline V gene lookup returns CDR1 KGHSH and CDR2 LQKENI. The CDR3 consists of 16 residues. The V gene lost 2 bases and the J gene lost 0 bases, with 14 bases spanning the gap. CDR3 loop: CASSPTTGPFSYEQYF. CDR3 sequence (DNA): TGTGCCAGCTCACCAACTACGGGGCCCTTCTCCTACGAGCAGTACTTC.

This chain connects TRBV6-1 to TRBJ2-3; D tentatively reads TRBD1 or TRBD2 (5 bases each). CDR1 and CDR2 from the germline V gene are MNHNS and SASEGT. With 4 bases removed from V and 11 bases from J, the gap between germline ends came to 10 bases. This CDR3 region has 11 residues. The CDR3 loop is CASSVGPLQYF. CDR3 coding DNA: TGTGCCAGCAGTGTGGGACCGCTGCAGTATTTT.

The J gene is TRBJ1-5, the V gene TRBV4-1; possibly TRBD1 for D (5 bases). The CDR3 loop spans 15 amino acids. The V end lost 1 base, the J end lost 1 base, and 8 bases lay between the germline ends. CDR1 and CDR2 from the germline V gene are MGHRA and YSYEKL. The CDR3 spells CASSQGQYSNQPQHF. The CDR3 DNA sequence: TGCGCCAGCAGCCAAGGACAGTACAGCAATCAGCCCCAGCATTTT.

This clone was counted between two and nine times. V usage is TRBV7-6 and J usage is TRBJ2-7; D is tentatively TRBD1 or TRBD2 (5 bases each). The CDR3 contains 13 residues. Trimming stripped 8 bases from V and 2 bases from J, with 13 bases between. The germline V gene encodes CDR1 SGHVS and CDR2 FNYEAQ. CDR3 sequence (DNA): TGTGCCAGCTCCTCGCAGGGACCCTACGAGCAGTACTTC. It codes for CASSSQGPYEQYF.

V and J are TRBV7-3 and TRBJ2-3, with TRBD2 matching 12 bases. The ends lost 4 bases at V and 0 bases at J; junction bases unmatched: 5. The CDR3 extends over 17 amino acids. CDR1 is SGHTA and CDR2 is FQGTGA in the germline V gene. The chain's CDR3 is CASSSGLAGTSTDTQYF. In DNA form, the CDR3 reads TGTGCCAGCAGCTCCGGACTAGCGGGAACTAGCACAGATACGCAGTATTTT.

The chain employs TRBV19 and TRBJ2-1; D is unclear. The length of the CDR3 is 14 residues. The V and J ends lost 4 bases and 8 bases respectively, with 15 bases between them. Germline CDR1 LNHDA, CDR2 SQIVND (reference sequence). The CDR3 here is CASSSRSQVHEQFF. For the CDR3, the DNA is TGTGCCAGTAGTAGCCGATCCCAGGTCCATGAGCAGTTCTTC.

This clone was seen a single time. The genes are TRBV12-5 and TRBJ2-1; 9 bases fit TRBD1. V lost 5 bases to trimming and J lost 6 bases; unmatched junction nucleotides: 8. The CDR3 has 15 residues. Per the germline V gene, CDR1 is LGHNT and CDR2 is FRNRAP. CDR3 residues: CASGTGQGTINEQFF. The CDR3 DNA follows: TGTGCTAGTGGTACGGGACAGGGTACGATCAATGAGCAGTTCTTC.